The entry below describes one TCR beta chain. The CDR3 length is 16 residues. Germline values: CDR1 GTSNPN, CDR2 SVGIG (reference sequence). Unmatched junction bases numbered 16, after V lost 4 bases and J lost 5 bases. TCRdb keeps only in-frame clones here, not all; method: immunoSEQ multiplex PCR. The sample records 20,000 to 30,000 clones, approximately 93% being singletons. The data belong to a study of chemoradiotherapy in HPV16-positive cancers. Sampling was done from a patient who underwent chemoradiotherapy. This TCR was recovered from a human donor with HPV-associated anogenital cancer. The genes are TRBV30 and TRBJ1-1; 7 positions agree with TRBD1. The CDR3 protein is CAWTPPPTQGRTEAFF. The DNA of the CDR3 is TGTGCCTGGACCCCCCCGCCCACACAGGGGAGAACTGAAGCTTTCTTT.